The clone carrying this T cell receptor (beta chain) occurred many times. Its antigen remains unidentified. Each donor gave one heparinised blood draw averaging around 120 mL. CD45RO/CCR7/CD25/CD127/CD95/CD27 separated CD4+ naive, central memory, regulatory and stem cell-like memory cells by sorting. The whole isolated RNA underwent reverse transcription, so sequencing captured expressed TCRB transcripts. Assay used: immunoSEQ multiplex PCR; TCRdb lists only in-frame clones, some missing. This sample carries 300,000 to 400,000 clones, 9.5% to 10% of them seen once, and the ten largest clones take about 0.63%. The sample is drawn from a study of beta chain features in type 1 diabetes. Study outcomes and limitations: People with Type 1 diabetes carried modestly yet significantly shorter TCRB CDR3s in all four CD4+ subsets. At VDJ recombination sites, type 1 diabetes patients had fewer insertions and more deleted nucleotides.

The germline V gene has CDR1 MNHNY and CDR2 SVGAGI (reference sequence). V gave up 6 bases and J gave up 0 bases, with 8 bases separating them. The CDR3 has 14 amino acids. Sample: central memory CD4+ T cells from blood. This TCR came from a young man with type 1 diabetes. This sequence joins TRBV6-6 and TRBJ2-2, with D perhaps given as TRBD1 or TRBD2 (5 bases each). The CDR3 DNA sequence: TGTGCCAGCAGAAAGGGACCGAACACCGGGGAGCTGTTTTTT. It encodes CASRKGPNTGELFF.